This T cell receptor (beta chain) was identified in a study of T cell responses to AZD1222 COVID-19 vaccine (dated by TCRdb to the early 2020s). Describing the broader study: AZD1222 recipients with second doses at about 4 weeks or about 12 weeks were pooled, because spike-specific TCR depth and breadth did not differ between schedules. TCR sequencing covered 230 or so trial participants: 207 given two doses of AZD1222 and 26 given two doses of MenACWY control vaccine. Enrollment into the trials was organized by age into subgroups of 18-55, 56-69 and 70-plus years, and those subgroups contained roughly 150, 30 and 60 TCR-sequenced participants, respectively.

On the study overall, not on this receptor specifically: Participants were mostly white British and included more females than males, and it was suggested by the authors that clonal diversity may have been underestimated. CD4 TCRs associated with the vaccine covered the entire spike protein, and the dominant responses were in regions 160-218 and 743-854. Conclusions about previously exposed vaccinees are limited because only five to seven AZD1222 recipients were SARS-CoV-2 seropositive at baseline. Epitopes outside the regions mutated in the B.1.351 and B.1.1.7 variants were reportedly recognized by nearly half of the unique spike-specific TCRs. Spike-specific TCR breadth and depth rose significantly after two AZD1222 doses compared with day 0 and with MenACWY recipients. Because no samples from the day 14 peak response were available, repertoires could be characterized only after the peak T cell response. The 56-69-year group was small, and its depth increase did not reach significance, likely because of low power.

What the time point label conveys for this sample: baseline before first vaccination. The vaccinee samples were drawn from two UK trials, COV001 and COV002, one of which was a single-blind randomized controlled phase 2/3 trial testing AZD1222 (ChAdOx1 nCoV-19) in healthy adults. For TCRbeta chain sequencing, PBMC samples were collected from trial participants at day 0 and at day 28 after the second dose. The CDR3 regions of human TCRbeta chains were analyzed by immunosequencing. The study's own analysis went as follows. TCRs in the repertoires were matched against a reference library of SARS-CoV-2-specific TCRs that had been generated with the MIRA antigen-specificity platform. Breadth was defined as the fraction of unique TCRs that were SARS-CoV-2-associated. Depth was defined as the fraction of total T cells that were SARS-CoV-2-associated. Using the MIRA data, each spike-specific TCR was mapped to the spike region that the TCR reacts to and placed in a CD4 or CD8 class. Log10-transformed breadth and depth values were compared by one-way ANOVA with Sidak's multiple comparisons tests. Sourced from immuneACCESS, this table was stored by TCRdb with only in-frame sequences that have V and J called. A share of the clones is absent; for the studies checked, an unresolved V gene accounts for under half, and the remainder has no known explanation. The DNA was the basis for D and trimming; V, J and clone size are from that table. The sample profile shows about 83,000 clones; 75% to 90% of them were found once. Under 35% of the sample is held by the ten biggest clonotypes.

For CDR1 and CDR2, the germline V gene (reference sequence) lists SGHNT and YYREEE. The CDR3 covers 14 residues, taking in both the cysteine and the phenylalanine. Of all the DNA, just the CDR3 is kept, 42 bases in frame from base 1. Trimming accounts for 5 bases at V and 1 base at J, while the number of junction bases matched to no gene is 2. About this clone: It has no known antigen specificity. No quality values exist for individual bases; no much larger clone is one base distant.

The sample was peripheral blood, taken on day 0 of AZD1222 vaccination. This TCR derives from an adult in good health. Recombination connected TRBV5-4 to TRBJ2-3, and TRBD2 matches 9 of the central bases. The CDR3 corresponds to CASSSGGRTDTQYF. The sequenced DNA: TGTGCCAGCAGTAGCGGGGGACGCACAGATACGCAGTATTTT. The CDR3, completed at both ends by the reference TRBV5-4 and TRBJ2-3 genes, gives the full variable domain ETGVTQSPTHLIKTRGQQVTLRCSSQSGHNTVSWYQQALGQGPQFIFQYYREEENGRGNFPPRFSGLQFPNYSSELNVNALELDDSALYLCASSSGGRTDTQYFGPGTRLTVL.